This T cell receptor (beta chain) was observed in a study of T-cell reconstitution after alpha-beta-depleted transplantation in children. Study-level results: About two months after transplant, alpha-beta T cells reportedly came from several hundred expanded graft clones. T-cell counts and diversity at one year following transplant were attributed mainly to newly produced T cells.

Concerning this clonotype itself: The antigen is undetermined.

CDR3 length equals 13 residues. Trimming stripped 5 bases from V and 5 bases from J, with 10 bases between. CDR1 is SEHNR, CDR2 FQNEAQ, per germline (reference sequence). Unique molecular identifiers were incorporated into the prepared TCRbeta library. TCRdb redid the calling of the PCR reads with MiXCR, one entry per CDR3 protein. Found here are approximately 210,000 distinct CDR3 sequences, under 20% of them singletons; the top ten hold about 45%. The clonotype originates from a male patient aged 2-15 years who had a stem cell transplant for acute lymphoblastic leukemia, so the T cells may come from the graft donor. The source material was PBMCs, mostly from graft donor cells, sampled 360 days after TCRalphabeta/CD19-depleted stem cell transplant. The chain has TRBV7-9 and TRBJ1-5; unclear D gene. The CDR3 nucleotides read TGTGCCAGCAGCCCCCGCGAGGATCAGCCCCAGCATTTT. Its translation: CASSPREDQPQHF.